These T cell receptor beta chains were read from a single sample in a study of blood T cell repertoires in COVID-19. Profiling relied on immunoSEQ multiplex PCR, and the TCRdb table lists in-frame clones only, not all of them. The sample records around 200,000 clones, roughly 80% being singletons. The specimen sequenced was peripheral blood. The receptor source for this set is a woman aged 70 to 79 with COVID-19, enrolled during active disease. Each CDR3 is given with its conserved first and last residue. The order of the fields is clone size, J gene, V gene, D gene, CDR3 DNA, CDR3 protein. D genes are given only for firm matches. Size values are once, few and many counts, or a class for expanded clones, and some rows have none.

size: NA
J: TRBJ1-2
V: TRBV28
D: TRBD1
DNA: TGTGCCAGCAGTTACAGGGGAGCGGAATATGGCTACACCTTC
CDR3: CASSYRGAEYGYTF

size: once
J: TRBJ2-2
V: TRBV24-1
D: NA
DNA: TGTGCCACCGGCCAGCGGGCCGCCGGGGAGCTGTTTTTT
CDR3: CATGQRAAGELFF

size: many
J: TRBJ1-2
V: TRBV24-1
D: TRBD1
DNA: TGTGCCACCAGTGATGGACGACAGGGGGACTATGGCTACACCTTC
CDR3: CATSDGRQGDYGYTF

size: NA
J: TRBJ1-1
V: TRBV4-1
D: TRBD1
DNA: TGCGCCAGCAGACCCTTTGGGACAGGGACCCTTGGCACTGAAGCTTTCTTT
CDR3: CASRPFGTGTLGTEAFF

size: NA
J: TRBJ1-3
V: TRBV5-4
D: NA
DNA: TGTGCCAGCAGCTTGGCAGGGCCGGGAAACACCATATATTTT
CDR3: CASSLAGPGNTIYF

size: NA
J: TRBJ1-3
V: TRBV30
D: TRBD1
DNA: TGTGCCTGGAGTGTAGGGGGACAGAGAAACACCATATATTTT
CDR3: CAWSVGGQRNTIYF

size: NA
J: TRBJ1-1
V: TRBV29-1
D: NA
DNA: TGCAGCGTCGCTCGGGATACCACTGAAGCTTTCTTT
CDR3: CSVARDTTEAFF

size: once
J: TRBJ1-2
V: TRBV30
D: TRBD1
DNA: TGTGCCTGGCGACTACAGGGGTCGTATGGCTACACCTTC
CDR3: CAWRLQGSYGYTF

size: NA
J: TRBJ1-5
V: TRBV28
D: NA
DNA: TGTGCCAGCAGCTCAGGGTTCTATAGCAATCAGCCCCAGCATTTT
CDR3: CASSSGFYSNQPQHF

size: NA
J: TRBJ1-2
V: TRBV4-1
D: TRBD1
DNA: TGCGCCAGCAGCCGAACCGGGACAGGGGACTATGGCTACACCTTC
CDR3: CASSRTGTGDYGYTF

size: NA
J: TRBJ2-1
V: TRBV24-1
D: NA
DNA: TGTGCCACCAGTGGAGTCAATGAGCAGTTCTTC
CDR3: CATSGVNEQFF

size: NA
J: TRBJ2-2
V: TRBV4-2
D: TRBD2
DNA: TGTGCCAGCAGCCAAGGACTAGCGGGAGTTATTGGGAACACCGGGGAGCTGTTTTTT
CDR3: CASSQGLAGVIGNTGELFF

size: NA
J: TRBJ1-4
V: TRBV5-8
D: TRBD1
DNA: TGTGCCAGCAGCGGACAGGGTTTGGGGCTTAATGAAAAACTGTTTTTT
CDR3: CASSGQGLGLNEKLFF

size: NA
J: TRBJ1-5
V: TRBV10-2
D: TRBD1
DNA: TGCGCCAGCACACAGGGGTCTAGCAATCAGCCCCAGCATTTT
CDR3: CASTQGSSNQPQHF